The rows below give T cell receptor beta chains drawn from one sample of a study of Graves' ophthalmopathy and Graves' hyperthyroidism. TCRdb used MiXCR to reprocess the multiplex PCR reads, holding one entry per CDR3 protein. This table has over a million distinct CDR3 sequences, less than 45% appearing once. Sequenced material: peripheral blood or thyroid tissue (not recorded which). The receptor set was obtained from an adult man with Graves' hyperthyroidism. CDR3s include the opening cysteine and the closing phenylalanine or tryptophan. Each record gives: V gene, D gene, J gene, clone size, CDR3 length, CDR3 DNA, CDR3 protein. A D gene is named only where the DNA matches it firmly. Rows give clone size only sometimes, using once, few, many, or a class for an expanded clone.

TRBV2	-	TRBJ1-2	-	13	TGTGCCAGCAGGCCCCTCGGAAGCTATGGCTACACCTTC	CASRPLGSYGYTF
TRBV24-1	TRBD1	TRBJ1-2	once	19	TGTGCCACCAGTGAGGCCGGGACAGGGGGCGTAAACCCCTCCTATGGCTACACCTTC	CATSEAGTGGVNPSYGYTF
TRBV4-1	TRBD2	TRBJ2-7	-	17	TGCGCCAGCAGCCAAGAGTTAGCGGGAGTTGCTGGCTACGAGCAGTACTTC	CASSQELAGVAGYEQYF
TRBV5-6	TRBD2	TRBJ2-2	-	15	TGTGCCAGCAGCTTCCAGCGGGAGATAATCGGGGAGCTGTTTTTT	CASSFQREIIGELFF
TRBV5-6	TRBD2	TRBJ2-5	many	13	TGTGCCAGCAGCTTGTTACTAGCGGGGACCCAGTACTTC	CASSLLLAGTQYF
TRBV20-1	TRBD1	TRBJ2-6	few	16	TGCAGTGCTAGAGATTTAGGGGGCCCTGGGGCCAACGTCCTGACTTTC	CSARDLGGPGANVLTF
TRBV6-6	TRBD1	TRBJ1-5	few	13	TGTGCCAGTCGGACAGGGATCAATCAGCCCCAGCATTTT	CASRTGINQPQHF
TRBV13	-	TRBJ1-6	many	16	TGTGCCAGCAGCAAACCCGGGACGTCGTATAATTCACCCCTCCACTTT	CASSKPGTSYNSPLHF
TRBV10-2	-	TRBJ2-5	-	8	TGTGCCAGCGGATTCCAGTACTTC	CASGFQYF
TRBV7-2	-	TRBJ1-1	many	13	TGTGCCAGCAGCGCCCAGAAGAACACTGAAGCTTTCTTT	CASSAQKNTEAFF